The present entry profiles one T cell receptor beta chain with its context. Its antigen is currently unknown. This entry belongs to a study of shared clonotypes between healthy human individuals. At the level of the study: Samples came from two female and a few male donors aged 18 to 49. Study outcomes and limitations: Specimens sampled were limited to blood, with tissue repertoires likely differing. Naive subsets generally had larger estimated richness than memory subsets. Sharing across four donors was highest in naive CD4 (around 5%) and lowest in memory CD8 (around 0.4%).

Clones were read by immunoSEQ multiplex PCR, and TCRdb kept only the in-frame ones, dropping some. The sample includes about 1 million clones, more than 60% seen only once; the top ten take roughly 1.5%. CDR1 and CDR2 from the germline V gene are MGHRA and YSYEKL. There are 13 residues in the CDR3. The J segment lost 10 bases and the V segment lost 0 bases, leaving 3 bases of the junction unmatched. The chain recombines TRBV4-1 with TRBJ2-4; 7 bases match TRBD1. Sequencing was performed on memory CD4+ T cells sorted from blood. The subset denotes: CD45RA-negative fraction. This TCR came from a man aged 18 to 30 in good health. CDR3 sequence reads: CASSQDRGRIQYF. CDR3 DNA sequence: TGCGCCAGCAGCCAAGATAGGGGGCGAATTCAGTACTTC.